This T cell receptor beta chain was identified during a study of shared clonotypes between healthy human individuals. The CDR3 contains 16 residues. After removal of 4 bases from V and 2 bases from J, the junction contained 3 bases not matched to a gene. Germline CDR1 reads SGHAT; CDR2 reads FQNNGV. The repertoire was sequenced with immunoSEQ multiplex PCR; TCRdb's copy has only in-frame clones and lacks some. The sample gives about 2,500,000 clones, around nine tenths of which show up once; roughly 0.14% is in the top ten. The specimen was naive CD4+ T cells sorted from blood. Subset in this sample: CD45RA+ positively selected. This chain connects TRBV11-2 to TRBJ2-2; 11 bases line up with TRBD2. This receptor was taken from a man aged 18 to 30 in good health. CDR3 nucleotides: TGTGCCAGCAGCTCTAGCGGGAGGCCCAACACCGGGGAGCTGTTTTTT. Its protein product is CASSSSGRPNTGELFF.